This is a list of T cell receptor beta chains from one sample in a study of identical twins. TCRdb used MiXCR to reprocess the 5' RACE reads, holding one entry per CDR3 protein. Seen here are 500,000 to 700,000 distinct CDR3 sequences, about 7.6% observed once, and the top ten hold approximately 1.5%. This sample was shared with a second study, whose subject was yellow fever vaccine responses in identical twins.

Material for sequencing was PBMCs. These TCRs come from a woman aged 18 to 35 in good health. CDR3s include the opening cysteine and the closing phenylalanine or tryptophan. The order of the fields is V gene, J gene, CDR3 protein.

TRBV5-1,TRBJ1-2,CASSLEPGQGFGYTF
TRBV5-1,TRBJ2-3,CASSLWTTSGGMKDTQYF
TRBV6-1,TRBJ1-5,CASSTGTGPLSNQPQHF
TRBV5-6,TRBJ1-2,CASSLEGARSYGYTF
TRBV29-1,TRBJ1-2,CSVATGTGNYGYTF
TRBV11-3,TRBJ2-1,CASSLVWTDYNRQFF
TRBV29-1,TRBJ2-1,CSVDLVASRFF
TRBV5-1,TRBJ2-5,CASRIAGNQETQYF
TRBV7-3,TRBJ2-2,CASSSTGAHLPNTGELFF
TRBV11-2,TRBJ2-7,CASSNRDTYEQYF
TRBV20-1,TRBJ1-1,CSAREWGATVNTEAFF